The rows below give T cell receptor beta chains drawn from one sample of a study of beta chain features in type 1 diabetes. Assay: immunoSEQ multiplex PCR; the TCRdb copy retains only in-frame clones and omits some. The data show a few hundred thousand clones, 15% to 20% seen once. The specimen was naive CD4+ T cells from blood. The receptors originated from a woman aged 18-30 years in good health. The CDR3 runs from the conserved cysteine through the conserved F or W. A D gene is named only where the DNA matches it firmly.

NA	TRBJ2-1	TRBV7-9	CASSYSYNEQFF
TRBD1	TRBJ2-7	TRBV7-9	CASSLGTGLSYEQYF
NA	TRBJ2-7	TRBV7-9	CASSPTGTYEQYF
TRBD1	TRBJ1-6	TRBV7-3	CASSSQGSNSPLHF
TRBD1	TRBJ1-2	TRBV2	CASSETGAVDNYGYTF
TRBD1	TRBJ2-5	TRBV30	CAWSVGYRGPETQYF
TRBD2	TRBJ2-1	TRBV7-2	CASSTRTSGDKQFF
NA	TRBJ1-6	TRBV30	CACTTGFNSPLHF
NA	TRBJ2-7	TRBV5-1	CASSLALSALESQYF
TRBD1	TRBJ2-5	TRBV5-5	CASSPPGTGNQETQYF